The 13 T cell receptor beta chains reported below all come from one sample, sequenced in a study of regulatory T cells in long-lasting Graves disease. Stated time point: persistent/refractory GD, antithyroid drugs over 5 years with positive TRAb. From RNA extracted from PBMCs, the TCR library was made. Arm-PCR with iRepertoire HTBI primers amplified the CDR3 regions for these TCR beta libraries. MiXCR was run by TCRdb on the multiplex PCR reads, yielding one entry per CDR3 protein. The table shows about half a million distinct CDR3 sequences, with approximately 23% occurring only once. The specimen was peripheral blood mononuclear cells (PBMCs), collected when the disease was refractory, from a patient treated with antithyroid drugs. The receptors derive from a female donor with Graves disease.

This chain connects TRBV7-6 to TRBJ1-1; 8 bases map to TRBD1. V gave up 4 bases and J gave up 4 bases; unmatched junction bases: 8. The CDR3 spans 15 residues. The germline V gene encodes CDR1 SGHVS and CDR2 FNYEAQ. The CDR3 nucleotides read TGTGCCAGCAGCTCCCAGGGGGCTGGTGGCACTGAAGCTTTCTTT. Its translation is CASSSQGAGGTEAFF.

In its sample, this clonotype was seen many times. This sequence joins TRBV7-8 and TRBJ1-1; unclear D gene. Germline CDR1 reads SGHVS; CDR2 reads FQNEAQ. There are 14 residues in the CDR3. Trimming left V 3 bases short and J 4 bases short, with 12 bases between. CDR3 in amino acids: CASSFGRLGTEAFF. The CDR3 coding sequence is TGTGCCAGCAGCTTCGGCAGGTTAGGCACTGAAGCTTTCTTT.

This clonotype came up many times. V and J are TRBV28 and TRBJ1-5; no firm D call. CDR3 length: 15 residues. Per the germline V gene, CDR1 is MDHEN and CDR2 is SYDVKM. V was shortened by 1 base and J by 6 bases, with 13 bases between the two germline ends. The CDR3 region is CASSLLGPGGQPQHF. The CDR3 DNA sequence: TGTGCCAGCAGTTTATTGGGTCCGGGCGGTCAGCCCCAGCATTTT.

In DNA form, the CDR3 reads TGTGCCAGCGGAGTAGCCGGGGAGCTGTTTTTT. The encoded protein is CASGVAGELFF. This rearrangement joins TRBV9 to TRBJ2-2; D is unclear. Trimming took 7 bases from V and 6 from J, leaving 7 bases between them. Per the germline V gene, CDR1 is SGDLS and CDR2 is YYNGEE. The CDR3 is 11 residues long. Filled out from reference TRBV9 and TRBJ2-2, the complete variable domain reads DSGVTQTPKHLITATGQRVTLRCSPRSGDLSVYWYQQSLDQGLQFLIQYYNGEERAKGNILERFSAQQFPDLHSELNLSSLELGDSALYFCASGVAGELFFGEGSRLTVL.

This clonotype was found many times. The chain combines TRBV6-1 with TRBJ2-5; D may match TRBD1 or TRBD2 (5 bases each). Germline V gives CDR1 MNHNS, CDR2 SASEGT. Trimming took off 3 bases at V and 4 bases at J, with 18 bases between the two ends. This CDR3 is 16 amino acids long. The CDR3 spells CASSELRSVRGETQYF. DNA for the CDR3: TGTGCCAGCAGTGAGTTACGGAGCGTGAGGGGAGAGACCCAGTACTTC.

This clonotype has more than one count but fewer than ten. The chain recombines TRBV29-1 with TRBJ2-5, with 8 nucleotides matching TRBD2. Germline V lookup: CDR1 SQVTM, CDR2 ANQGSEA. This CDR3 is built from 13 residues. With V trimmed by 3 bases and J by 5 bases, 5 bases remained unmatched. Here the CDR3 DNA reads TGCAGCGTTGAGTTTAGCGGGGAGGAGACCCAGTACTTC. It is translated as CSVEFSGEETQYF.

In its sample, this clonotype was seen many times. J is TRBJ1-2 and V is TRBV6-5; D might be TRBD1 (5 bases). The V and J ends lost 0 bases and 6 bases respectively, with 11 bases between them. CDR3 size: 14 residues. Germline lookup yields CDR1 MNHEY and CDR2 SVGAGI. The CDR3 sequence is CASSYSSQGHGYTF. The CDR3 DNA reads as TGTGCCAGCAGTTACTCTTCCCAGGGCCATGGCTACACCTTC.

This clonotype was observed a few times. The gene calls are TRBV27 and TRBJ1-3; unclear D gene. V lost 3 bases and J 4 bases, leaving 13 bases between the germline ends. The CDR3 has 15 residues. The germline V gene encodes CDR1 MNHEY and CDR2 SMNVEV (reference sequence). CDR3 loop: CASSLAAGAGNTIYF. CDR3 nucleotides: TGTGCCAGCAGTTTGGCGGCAGGCGCAGGAAACACCATATATTTT.

This clonotype was seen ten or more times. This chain connects TRBV28 to TRBJ2-7; D is undetermined. The germline V gene has CDR1 MDHEN and CDR2 SYDVKM. V lost 7 bases, J lost 6 bases, and 10 bases lay in between. The CDR3 sequence is 11 residues long. CDR3 amino acids: CASTSYSEQYF. The CDR3 DNA reads TGTGCCAGCACCTCGTATAGCGAGCAGTACTTC.

This clonotype was seen repeatedly, ten times or more. The CDR3 DNA reads as TGTGCCAGCAGTTTATCAAAGAACAGAGAAAATTCACCCCTCCACTTT. Its protein is CASSLSKNRENSPLHF. The gene calls are TRBV28 and TRBJ1-6, with D unclear. The germline CDR1 and CDR2 sequences are MDHEN and SYDVKM. The CDR3 sequence is 16 residues long. The V end lost 1 base, the J end lost 7 bases, and 14 bases lay between the germline ends.

This clonotype appeared a few times. The chain couples TRBV7-3 to TRBJ1-6; tentatively, D is TRBD1 (6 bases). The length of the CDR3 is 16 residues. CDR1 and CDR2 (germline): SGHTA, FQGTGA. V was clipped by 5 bases and J by 10 bases, with 21 bases between them. Here the CDR3 DNA reads TGTGCCAGCAGCCCGAAGGGGGGGGCCGGTTTGTCACCCCTCCACTTT. It yields the protein CASSPKGGAGLSPLHF.

This clonotype was observed a few times. The chain uses TRBV27 and TRBJ2-7; 14 bases agree with TRBD2. The germline V gene has CDR1 MNHEY and CDR2 SMNVEV (reference sequence). The CDR3 is 16 residues long. With 6 bases clipped from V and 1 base from J, the junction kept 5 bases outside the gene matches. As DNA, the CDR3 is TGTGCCAGCAGCAGGGGACTAGCGGGAGAATCCTACGAGCAGTACTTC. Translating gives CASSRGLAGESYEQYF.

The table lists this clonotype with many counts. V is TRBV7-3 and J is TRBJ1-2; D unclear. Per the germline V gene, CDR1 is SGHTA and CDR2 is FQGTGA. The CDR3 sequence is 16 residues long. V gave up 5 bases and J gave up 2 bases, with 18 bases separating them. The CDR3 is CASSPGSVKPNYGYTF. As DNA, the CDR3 is TGTGCCAGCAGCCCCGGTTCCGTGAAGCCGAACTATGGCTACACCTTC.